The clone carrying this T cell receptor (beta chain) was seen repeatedly, ten times or more. The target antigen is unknown. The data derive from a study of regulatory T cells in long-lasting Graves disease. Background on the study: Duration of antithyroid drug therapy among newly diagnosed Graves' patients was under 3 months. Study-level points and caveats: Newly diagnosed patients had higher TCR diversity than persistent Graves' patients did. TRBV28, TRBJ1-2 and TRBJ2-5 were segments that persistent disease favored.

For TCR beta, libraries came from iRepertoire HTBI primers and Arm-PCR of CDR3 regions. One entry per CDR3 protein, called by TCRdb with MiXCR from the multiplex PCR reads. This sample carries 680,000 or so distinct CDR3 sequences, 16% of them seen once, and the ten largest clones take around a sixth. The time point denotes: newly diagnosed GD, antithyroid drugs for less than 3 months. The TCR library used RNA extracted from PBMCs. The ends were cut back, 6 bases at V and 3 bases at J, with 9 bases in the middle. CDR1 and CDR2 from the germline V gene are MDHEN and SYDVKM. CDR3 length: 12 residues. These records were also assigned to another study, of T cells in Graves' hyperthyroidism and ophthalmopathy.

This clonotype originated in a woman between 25 and 40 years old with Graves disease. The sequencing used peripheral blood mononuclear cells (PBMCs), collected at new diagnosis, from a patient treated with antithyroid drugs. The rearrangement uses TRBV28 and TRBJ2-7; no clear D gene. The CDR3 region is CASRDRLYEQYF. CDR3 DNA: TGTGCCAGCAGGGATAGGCTCTACGAGCAGTACTTC.